The clone carrying this T cell receptor (beta chain) was recorded many times. MiXCR, run by TCRdb on the RT-PCR reads, gives a single entry per CDR3 protein. The sample includes hundreds of thousands of distinct CDR3 sequences, about 11% of them seen just once. The data derive from a study of response to subunit inactivated influenza vaccine. J gave up 5 bases and V 1 base, and 12 bases lay outside the gene matches. This CDR3 spans 18 amino acids. Germline loops: CDR1 SGHVS, CDR2 FQNEAQ. The same sample was also used in a study of T cells expressing NK-cell markers. From that study: Scientists made TCR beta cDNA using 5'RACE template switching with UMIs. Underlying the TCR beta repertoires were sorted CD3+CD56+NKG2C+, CD3+CD56+NKG2C- and CD3+CD56-NKG2C+ T cells. One of the eight sequenced donors was seronegative, whereas the other seven were HCMV-seropositive. Of the CD8+ T cell pool in about 6 donors, roughly 1.0-7.5% was accounted for by dominant NKG2C+ clonotypes. For a handful of donors, these clonotypes were likewise the leading ones in the CD3+CD56-NKG2C+ fraction.

The TCR was taken from a man aged 50 to 60 who received an inactivated influenza vaccine. The chain joins TRBV7-8 to TRBJ2-1; 9 nucleotides line up with TRBD2. The sample was PBMCs from blood, taken on the day of vaccination. CDR3 in amino acids: CASSLESSWLAGNNEQFF. The CDR3 DNA sequence: TGTGCCAGCAGCTTAGAATCCTCGTGGCTAGCGGGGAACAATGAGCAGTTCTTC. Supplemented by reference TRBV7-8 and TRBJ2-1, the full variable domain reads GAGVSQSPRYKVAKRGQDVALRCDPISGHVSLFWYQQALGQGPEFLTYFQNEAQLDKSGLPSDRFFAERPEGSVSTLKIQRTQQEDSAVYLCASSLESSWLAGNNEQFFGPGTRLTVL.